This record concerns one TCR beta chain sequence. Its antigen has not been determined. Base qualities are not provided; no much larger clone lies one nucleotide away. V lost 4 bases and J lost 12 bases; the stretch between them is 29 bases long. Including cysteine and phenylalanine, the CDR3 has 16 amino acids. CDR3 DNA only is kept here, 48 bases in frame from base 1. This sample is drawn from a study of shared clonotypes between healthy human individuals (dated by TCRdb to about 2020). Regarding the research as a whole: The cohort comprised two women and a few men aged 18 to 49 years. Per donor, three plates each were used for CD4 naive and CD4 memory, two for CD8 naive, and one for CD8 memory. Blood TCR repertoires of five healthy adults were deeply sequenced to estimate repertoire size and the extent of clonotype sharing between individuals. To increase sequencing depth and limit assay-specific biases, TCR repertoire library preparation and sequencing were carried out by different laboratories using diverse techniques. Between about 0.94 and 8.9 billion PBMCs per donor were obtained by leukapheresis. The paper as a whole reports these results and caveats: Clonotypes shared by all four sorted-subset donors showed higher generation probabilities than non-shared clonotypes. Pairwise subsampling led to the expectation that sequencing depth would affect the degree of clonotype sharing among donors. The small number of donors limited the genetic and exposure-history diversity represented. Sharing across four donors was observed for around 5% of naive CD4, less than 4% of naive CD8, roughly 2.4% of memory CD4, and about 0.39% of memory CD8 clonotypes. Sampling was limited to blood, and TCR repertoires in tissue likely differ from TCR repertoires in blood. Incomplete sequencing was indicated by rarefaction of sorted-subset datasets, despite the large sequencing depth. Larger estimated clonotype richness was generally found for naive subsets than for memory subsets.

CD8 naive samples were obtained by positive selection for CCR7 among CD45RO-negative cells, yielding a CD45RA+CCR7+ population from which TemRA cells were excluded. The donors were healthy, HIV-negative adults who had no recently reported acute infections or vaccinations. All donors were Caucasian adults living in Nashville, Tennessee, USA. Blood was collected by leukapheresis, and PBMCs were isolated by Ficoll-Histopaque density gradient centrifugation and then cryopreserved in liquid nitrogen vapor phase. Analytical flow cytometry was used to check the purity and quantity of every magnetically sorted T cell population. Genomic DNA was isolated from every sorted fraction and measured by UV absorbance on a Nanodrop 2000c. Using the deep immunoSEQ assay, TCR CDR3 regions were amplified from genomic DNA by multiplex PCR. Extracted genomic DNA from each cell subset was spread evenly across all wells of several immunoSEQ 96-well plates, with each plate serving as a replicate. For sorted subsets, each replicate PCR was loaded with about 0.2 ug genomic DNA, equivalent to 32,000 or so T cell genomes. Purified libraries were measured with a Qubit 3.0 fluorometer, size-checked on a Bioanalyzer 2100, and measured again with the KAPA Library Quantification kit. Every immunoSEQ 96-well plate was sequenced on a separate single-read 150-cycle Illumina NextSeq 550 flow cell. The authors processed their data as follows. Because only junctional sequences without quality scores were contained in the immunoSEQ output, filtering matching that applied to full-length reads could not be performed. To assign V/J genes and CDR3, sequences were annotated using PyIR, a Python wrapper for IgBLAST v1.9, with IMGT germline references. Reads were removed for weak V/J assignments (E-value above 1e-6), missing CDR3, stop codons, out-of-frame junctions, or ambiguous translated residues. A V3J clonotype was defined by an identical inferred V gene, J gene, and CDR3 amino acid sequence. Percentage overlap between repertoires was computed as shared unique clonotypes divided by the size of the smaller repertoire. Three approaches were used to assess repertoire richness: RTK rarefaction, the Chao1 estimator, and Recon v2.1 estimates of unobserved clonotypes. OLGA was used to compute generation probabilities for all TCRbeta clonotypes that the gDNA method yielded from a handful of donors. Entries here come from immuneACCESS through TCRdb and include only in-frame sequences with V and J called. Some clones fail to appear in such tables; in the studies checked, an unresolved V gene covers under half of the shortfall, and the cause of the remainder is unknown. That table supplies the V and J calls and clone size; D and trimming were determined from the DNA. This sample holds some 2.1 million clones; just under 95% were observed only once. The biggest ten clones account for roughly 1% of the sample.

This sequence originates from a man aged 18 to 30 in good health. Sequenced material: naive CD8+ T cells sorted from blood. In the paper's terms, the cell subset or site label means: CD45RA+CCR7+. Recombination joined TRBV5-3 with TRBJ2-7; the D region is possibly TRBD1 or TRBD2, each matching across 6 bases. TRBV5-3 is reported as an ORF; its role is uncertain. The nucleotides read TGTGCCAGAAGCAAAATCGGGTTTGAGGGGGGCACCTTTTGGTACTTC. This gives the protein CARSKIGFEGGTFWYF.